This record concerns one T cell receptor (beta chain) sequence. The data belong to a study of blood T cell repertoires in COVID-19. The overall study: Spain, Italy and the United States supplied samples that represented acute and convalescent COVID-19. PBMCs, B-cell-depleted T cells, or T cells were the source of the cDNA or gDNA that made up the material.

Per the authors' pipeline: Reference gene primer amplification yielded estimated nucleated cell counts. The table came from immunoSEQ multiplex PCR; TCRdb's copy has only in-frame clones and leaves some out. That table is the source of V, J and clone size, and D and trimming were worked out from the DNA. The profile shows approximately 90,000 clones, 70% to 85% of them singletons. Input material: peripheral blood. This receptor was obtained from a human donor in a cohort sampled during active COVID-19.

The CDR3 bases are TGTGCCAGCAGAACCGCAGGGAGGTGGAACGAGCAGTACTTC. Residues: CASRTAGRWNEQYF. J is TRBJ2-7 and V is TRBV27; weak D call: TRBD2 (6 bases). The CDR3 loop spans 14 amino acids. Trimming cost V 6 bases and J 5 bases, with 17 bases left between them. Germline assignment: CDR1 MNHEY and CDR2 SMNVEV (reference sequence).